These 10 T cell receptor beta chains were all obtained from the same sample, sequenced in a study of blood T cell repertoires in COVID-19. The table came from immunoSEQ multiplex PCR; TCRdb's copy has only in-frame clones and leaves some out. The data show over 50,000 clones, with about nine tenths seen just once and over 6.5% held by the top ten. Sequencing was done on a sample of peripheral blood. These receptors originate from a woman aged 60-75 years with active or convalescent COVID-19.

The chain couples TRBV6-5 to TRBJ1-5, with D possibly being TRBD1 (5 bases). The V and J ends lost 7 bases and 2 bases respectively, with 15 bases between them. Germline assignment: CDR1 MNHEY and CDR2 SVGAGI. The CDR3 covers 15 residues. The CDR3 coding sequence is TGTGCCAGCACCAGAGACTCGGGGGGCAATCAGCCCCAGCATTTT. Amino acids: CASTRDSGGNQPQHF.

This clone appeared a single time. The genes are TRBV2 and TRBJ1-1; D might be TRBD1 (5 bases). This CDR3 spans 13 amino acids. The germline V gene has CDR1 SNHLY and CDR2 FYNNEI. Trimming pared 3 bases from V and 1 base from J, leaving 6 bases between. DNA of the CDR3: TGTGCCAGCAGTGAGGGGCCGAACACTGAAGCTTTCTTT. This gives the protein CASSEGPNTEAFF.

The chain recombines TRBV7-8 with TRBJ2-2; D uncertain. Looked up from germline, CDR1 is SGHVS and CDR2 is FQNEAQ. The CDR3 contains 15 residues. The ends were cut back, 5 bases at V and 3 bases at J, with 13 bases in the middle. The CDR3 protein is CASSPPRLYTGELFF. CDR3 in DNA: TGTGCCAGCAGCCCGCCCAGGTTATACACCGGGGAGCTGTTTTTT.

CDR3 residues: CASSLGTGANTEAFF. DNA of the CDR3: TGTGCCAGCAGCTTAGGGACAGGTGCGAACACTGAAGCTTTCTTT. V gene TRBV7-6 combines with J gene TRBJ1-1; TRBD1 matches at 7 bases. The CDR3 is 15 residues long. V lost 1 base to trimming and J lost 1 base; unmatched junction nucleotides: 3. Per the germline V gene, CDR1 is SGHVS and CDR2 is FNYEAQ. Full variable domain (rest looked up from reference TRBV7-6 and TRBJ1-1): GAGVSQSPRYKVTKRGQDVALRCDPISGHVSLYWYRQALGQGPEFLTYFNYEAQQDKSGLPNDRFSAERPEGSISTLTIQRTEQRDSAMYRCASSLGTGANTEAFFGQGTRLTVV.

V usage is TRBV7-9 and J usage is TRBJ1-1; TRBD1 matches at 7 bases. V trimming: 2 bases; J trimming: 0 bases; junction bases outside the gene matches: 12. The CDR3 has 18 residues. Per the germline V gene, CDR1 is SEHNR and CDR2 is FQNEAQ (reference sequence). The CDR3 loop is CASSLRFRAGGMNTEAFF. CDR3 coding DNA: TGTGCCAGCAGCTTAAGGTTCCGGGCAGGGGGAATGAACACTGAAGCTTTCTTT.

V is TRBV28 and J is TRBJ2-1, with 11 nucleotides matching TRBD2. Germline V gene data show CDR1 as MDHEN and CDR2 as SYDVKM. With 3 bases clipped from V and 8 bases from J, the junction kept 6 bases outside the gene matches. CDR3 length: 15 residues. For the CDR3, the DNA is TGTGCCAGCAGTTTTAGCGGGAGGGCCGTGTATGAGCAGTTCTTC. Translating gives CASSFSGRAVYEQFF.

This chain joins TRBV29-1 and TRBJ2-7, with 11 bases lining up with TRBD2. The CDR3 is made up of 14 amino acids. Germline loops: CDR1 SQVTM, CDR2 ANQGSEA. V gave up 5 bases and J gave up 0 bases; unmatched junction bases: 3. CDR3 nucleotides: TGCAGCGTTTTGGGACTAGCGGACTCCTACGAGCAGTACTTC. It translates to CSVLGLADSYEQYF.

The rearrangement links TRBV30 to TRBJ2-7; 7 bases are a match to TRBD2. Germline assignment: CDR1 GTSNPN and CDR2 SVGIG (reference sequence). This CDR3 is built from 12 residues. Losses at the gene ends were 4 bases for V and 4 bases for J; bases not matched to a gene: 4. This chain's CDR3 is CAWMGGIYEQYF. As DNA, the CDR3 is TGTGCCTGGATGGGAGGGATATACGAGCAGTACTTC.

The chain joins TRBV18 to TRBJ1-3; maybe TRBD1 (6 bases). Per germline, CDR1 KGHSH and CDR2 LQKENI. The CDR3 runs to 15 residues. V gave up 2 bases and J gave up 4 bases, with 12 bases separating them. CDR3: CASSPNPQGGNTIYF. CDR3 DNA: TGTGCCAGCTCACCAAATCCCCAGGGGGGAAACACCATATATTTT.

The V call is TRBV19, the J call TRBJ1-2; 9 nucleotides line up with TRBD1. Germline V gives CDR1 LNHDA, CDR2 SQIVND (reference sequence). The CDR3 contains 14 residues. V shed 6 bases, J shed 2 bases, and the junction held 4 bases outside the gene matches. The chain's CDR3 is CASSLGQGNYGYTF. CDR3 DNA: TGTGCCAGTAGCCTGGGACAGGGCAACTATGGCTACACCTTC.